Listed here are 32 T cell receptor beta chains from one sample, sequenced in a study of blood T cell repertoires in COVID-19. Clones were read by immunoSEQ multiplex PCR, and TCRdb kept only the in-frame ones, dropping some. The repertoire consists of 65,000 to 90,000 clones, with 65% to 85% occurring once and the leading ten covering roughly 4.8%. Sequencing was performed on peripheral blood. The receptors come from an elderly woman with active or convalescent COVID-19.

This clone appeared once. This chain joins TRBV28 and TRBJ2-4, with 8 bases lining up with TRBD1. The junction had 5 bases not matched to a gene; V was cut back by 5 bases and J by 5 bases. Germline V gives CDR1 MDHEN, CDR2 SYDVKM. The CDR3 contains 14 residues. CDR3 protein: CASSPSGQENIQYF. In DNA, the CDR3 is TGTGCCAGCAGTCCATCGGGACAGGAAAACATTCAGTACTTC.

V usage is TRBV18 and J usage is TRBJ2-5; TRBD2 matches at 7 bases. The J segment lost 0 bases and the V segment lost 3 bases, leaving 4 bases of the junction unmatched. Germline V CDR1 and CDR2: KGHSH, LQKENI. The CDR3 is 15 amino acids. The CDR3 coding sequence is TGTGCCAGCTCACCTACGCTAGCGGACCAAGAGACCCAGTACTTC. Residues: CASSPTLADQETQYF.

This clone was observed a handful of times. The gene calls are TRBV14 and TRBJ2-3; TRBD2 agrees at 13 bases. Germline loops: CDR1 SGHDN, CDR2 FVKESK. The junction had 8 bases not matched to a gene; V was cut back by 4 bases and J by 4 bases. The CDR3 loop spans 17 amino acids. The CDR3 is CASSRRLAGGRADTQYF. The DNA of the CDR3 is TGTGCCAGCAGCCGACGACTAGCGGGGGGTAGGGCAGATACGCAGTATTTT.

The gene calls are TRBV7-9 and TRBJ2-4; D possibly corresponds to TRBD2 (6 bases). Germline assignment: CDR1 SEHNR and CDR2 FQNEAQ (reference sequence). CDR3 length: 12 amino acids. V lost 5 bases and J lost 8, with 10 bases in between. In DNA, the CDR3 is TGTGCCAGCAGCGGAGGGGAACACATTCAGTACTTC. Its translation is CASSGGEHIQYF.

This chain connects TRBV5-4 to TRBJ2-7; 9 bases fit TRBD1. CDR1 and CDR2 from the germline V gene are SGHNT and YYREEE (reference sequence). V lost 4 bases to trimming and J lost 2 bases; unmatched junction nucleotides: 1. The CDR3 loop spans 13 amino acids. In DNA, the CDR3 is TGTGCCAGCAGCGGGGACAGGGCCTACGAGCAGTACTTC. Translating it yields CASSGDRAYEQYF.

The chain links TRBV6-5 to TRBJ1-2, with 10 bases lining up with TRBD1. CDR3 length equals 14 residues. With V trimmed by 6 bases and J by 4 bases, 5 bases remained unmatched. CDR1 MNHEY and CDR2 SVGAGI come from the germline V gene. CDR3 DNA: TGTGCCAGCAGCGACAGGGGGCGAAGCTATGGCTACACCTTC. Encoded protein: CASSDRGRSYGYTF.

The chain recombines TRBV18 with TRBJ1-5, with TRBD1 identical over 11 bases. The CDR3 covers 16 residues. Germline V CDR1 and CDR2: KGHSH, LQKENI. V lost 5 bases to trimming and J lost 1 base; unmatched junction nucleotides: 4. The CDR3 loop is CASSGQGANSNQPQHF. DNA of the CDR3: TGTGCCAGCTCAGGACAGGGGGCAAACAGCAATCAGCCCCAGCATTTT.

The chain links TRBV6-4 to TRBJ2-2; weak D call: TRBD1 (6 bases). The V gene's germline CDR1 is MRHNA and CDR2 SNTAGT. Trimming took 6 bases from V and 2 from J, leaving 16 bases between them. The CDR3 has 16 residues. The CDR3 DNA is TGTGCCAGCAGCTCACAGGGAACGAGTAACACCGGGGAGCTGTTTTTT. Encoded protein: CASSSQGTSNTGELFF.

The chain combines TRBV18 with TRBJ2-2; the D gene is possibly TRBD2 (7 bases). Germline lookup yields CDR1 KGHSH and CDR2 LQKENI. The CDR3 is 15 residues long. Trimming left V 5 bases short and J 1 base short, with 11 bases between. The CDR3 reads CASSAGAMNTGELFF. The CDR3 DNA reads TGTGCCAGCTCAGCGGGGGCGATGAACACCGGGGAGCTGTTTTTT.

The V and J genes are TRBV4-3 and TRBJ2-1, with unresolved D. CDR3 length equals 14 residues. Germline V gene sequence: CDR1 LGHNA, CDR2 YSLEER. V gave up 6 bases and J gave up 5 bases, with 14 bases separating them. The CDR3 is CASSFAGSHNEQFF. Here the CDR3 DNA reads TGCGCCAGCAGTTTCGCCGGGTCCCACAATGAGCAGTTCTTC.

The chain links TRBV5-6 to TRBJ2-5; the D gene is possibly TRBD2 (7 bases). CDR1 and CDR2 (germline): SGHDT, YYEEEE. The CDR3 runs 14 residues. Trimming removed 7 bases from V and 6 bases from J, with 19 bases in between. CDR3 residues: CASYHGGGGKTQYF. CDR3 nucleotides: TGTGCCAGCTACCATGGGGGGGGCGGGAAGACCCAGTACTTC.

The chain carries TRBV29-1 and TRBJ2-6; 12 nucleotides line up with TRBD1. The CDR3 runs 18 residues. Trimming removed 6 bases from V and 4 bases from J; junction bases left unmatched: 13. Germline assignment: CDR1 SQVTM and CDR2 ANQGSEA. CDR3 in amino acids: CSVFGSGQGARGANVLTF. The DNA of the CDR3 is TGCAGCGTGTTTGGGTCGGGACAGGGGGCGCGGGGGGCCAACGTCCTGACTTTC.

This clone came up a few times. This chain links TRBV2 with TRBJ2-3; D is possibly TRBD1 (5 bases). Germline CDR1 SNHLY, CDR2 FYNNEI. Trimming took off 8 bases at V and 6 bases at J, with 15 bases between the two ends. The CDR3 covers 13 residues. Written as DNA, the CDR3 is TGTGCCAGCGGGGCTAGAGCCGTGGATACGCAGTATTTT. It codes for CASGARAVDTQYF.

The V call is TRBV6-5, the J call TRBJ1-2, with D unclear. Germline V gene lookup returns CDR1 MNHEY and CDR2 SVGAGI. Trimming took off 7 bases at V and 6 bases at J, with 12 bases between the two ends. The CDR3 extends over 12 amino acids. The CDR3 DNA is TGTGCCAGCAATACACCCCAGGATGGCTACACCTTC. As protein: CASNTPQDGYTF.

This clone was picked up one time. This chain links TRBV6-5 with TRBJ2-5; TRBD1 matches 7 bases. CDR3 length equals 14 residues. Looked up from germline, CDR1 is MNHEY and CDR2 is SVGAGI. V shed 6 bases and J 1 base; nucleotides not matched to a gene: 5. CDR3 sequence: CASRGQEFQETQYF. The DNA for the CDR3 is TGTGCCAGCAGAGGACAGGAGTTCCAAGAGACCCAGTACTTC.

The chain is built from TRBV5-1 and TRBJ2-6; D not resolved. Per germline, CDR1 SGHRS and CDR2 YFSETQ. The CDR3 consists of 16 residues. Trimming left V 2 bases short and J 0 bases short, with 9 bases between. Here the CDR3 reads CASSFLLSSGANVLTF. The DNA for the CDR3 is TGCGCCAGCAGCTTCTTGTTGAGCTCTGGGGCCAACGTCCTGACTTTC.

This clone was detected only a few times. The junction differs from germline at one of its ends, possibly a read error. This chain links TRBV7-7 with TRBJ2-3; D gene uncertain. CDR1 and CDR2 from the germline V gene are SSHAT and FNYEAQ (reference sequence). The CDR3 sequence is 15 residues long. The CDR3 coding sequence is TGTGCTAGCAGCTTGTCTACCCGCAGCACAGATACGCAGTATTTT. Translating it yields CASSLSTRSTDTQYF.

The chain joins TRBV28 to TRBJ1-2, with D perhaps matching TRBD1 (5 bases). CDR1 and CDR2 from the germline V gene are MDHEN and SYDVKM. Trimming left V 6 bases short and J 8 bases short, with 7 bases between. CDR3 length: 10 amino acids. The CDR3 protein is CASRGGGYTF. CDR3 DNA: TGTGCCAGCAGGGGGGGAGGCTACACCTTC.

The rearrangement uses TRBV4-1 and TRBJ2-1; 9 nucleotides agree with TRBD2. The CDR3 is 14 amino acids. Germline CDR1 is MGHRA and CDR2 is YSYEKL. With V trimmed by 4 bases and J by 8 bases, 6 bases remained unmatched. The CDR3 loop reads CASSRGRAPHEQFF. The CDR3 region has the DNA TGCGCCAGCAGCCGCGGGAGGGCACCGCATGAGCAGTTCTTC.

The gene calls are TRBV5-1 and TRBJ1-1, with 8 bases fitting TRBD1. Trimming took 4 bases from V and 4 from J; bases not matched to a gene: 15. The CDR3 covers 17 residues. Germline lookup yields CDR1 SGHRS and CDR2 YFSETQ. The CDR3: CASSPQGLGQGGTEAFF. The CDR3 nucleotides are TGCGCCAGCAGCCCCCAAGGTCTAGGACAGGGAGGCACTGAAGCTTTCTTT.

This clone occurred once. The chain uses TRBV6-2 or TRBV6-3 and TRBJ2-2, with 7 bases lining up with TRBD1. The J segment lost 0 bases and the V segment lost 6 bases, leaving 10 bases of the junction unmatched. Germline V gene sequence: CDR1 MNHEY, CDR2 SVGEGT. The CDR3 has 17 residues. The CDR3 loop reads CASSSTRTGPNTGELFF. The CDR3 nucleotides are TGTGCCAGCAGCTCTACGAGGACAGGCCCGAACACCGGGGAGCTGTTTTTT.

V usage is TRBV21-1 and J usage is TRBJ2-1; the table gives TRBD2 as D, unverified against the DNA. TRBV21-1 counts as a pseudogene. The length of the CDR3 is 17 residues. DNA of the CDR3: TGTGCCACCGCCTGCCGGACTAGCGGGAGGACCCACAATGAGCAGTTCTTC. Translated: CATACRTSGRTHNEQFF.

V is TRBV3-1 (or the pseudogene TRBV3-2) and J is TRBJ2-3, with 11 nucleotides matching TRBD2. There are 17 residues in the CDR3. CDR1 LGHDT and CDR2 YNNKEL come from the germline V gene (reference sequence). V lost 4 bases to trimming and J lost 5 bases; unmatched junction nucleotides: 11. CDR3 coding DNA: TGTGCCAGCAGCCCCTCCGGTCTAGCGGGAGGTGGAGATACGCAGTATTTT. Translating gives CASSPSGLAGGGDTQYF.

As regards this clone: One end of the junction varies from germline; a read error may be responsible. The genes are TRBV7-2 and TRBJ2-7, with TRBD2 matching over 7 bases. The CDR3 is 14 amino acids. Per germline, CDR1 SGHTA and CDR2 FQGNSA. CDR3 loop: CASSSNSLAGEETF. CDR3 bases: TGTGCCAGCAGCTCCAACTCCCTCGCGGGGGAAGAAACTTTC. Supplemented by reference TRBV7-2 and TRBJ2-7, the full variable domain reads GAGVSQSPSNKVTEKGKDVELRCDPISGHTALYWYRQSLGQGLEFLIYFQGNSAPDKSGLPSDRFSAERTGGSVSTLTIQRTQQEDSAVYLCASSSNSLAGEETFGPGTRLTVT.

The V and J genes are TRBV11-3 and TRBJ2-2, with a possible D match to TRBD1 (5 bases). CDR3 length: 15 residues. The V and J ends lost 2 bases and 7 bases respectively, with 14 bases between them. The germline CDR1 and CDR2 sequences are SGHNT and YENEEA. Here the CDR3 reads CASSLFRDFGGELFF. Written as DNA, the CDR3 is TGTGCCAGCAGCTTATTCAGGGATTTTGGCGGGGAGCTGTTTTTT. The full variable domain, rest sourced from reference TRBV11-3 and TRBJ2-2, is EAGVVQSPRYKIIEKKQPVAFWCNPISGHNTLYWYLQNLGQGPELLIRYENEEAVDDSQLPKDRFSAERLKGVDSTLKIQPAELGDSAVYLCASSLFRDFGGELFFGEGSRLTVL.

The chain recombines TRBV28 with TRBJ2-7, with 13 bases fitting TRBD2. CDR3 size: 16 residues. The germline V gene has CDR1 MDHEN and CDR2 SYDVKM. Germline trimming cut 4 bases from V and 4 bases from J; bases unmatched to any gene: 7. The CDR3 sequence is CASSWGLAGIQYEQYF. CDR3 nucleotides: TGTGCCAGCAGTTGGGGACTAGCGGGGATCCAATACGAGCAGTACTTC.

The rearrangement uses TRBV20-1 and TRBJ1-3; D ambiguous. Trimming removed 6 bases from V and 4 bases from J, with 7 bases in between. This CDR3 has 11 residues. Germline CDR1 is DFQATT and CDR2 is SNEGSKA (reference sequence). DNA for the CDR3: TGCAGTGCGGAACAGGGAAACACCATATATTTT. Its translation: CSAEQGNTIYF.

CDR3 loop: CASSPGQVGYEQYF. As DNA, the CDR3 is TGTGCCAGCAGCCCTGGACAGGTCGGCTACGAGCAGTACTTC. This chain connects TRBV5-4 to TRBJ2-7; 7 bases line up with TRBD1. From germline, CDR1 is SGHNT and CDR2 YYREEE (reference sequence). Germline trimming cut 4 bases from V and 3 bases from J; bases unmatched to any gene: 7. The CDR3 has 14 residues.

V gene TRBV27 combines with J gene TRBJ1-2; D is unclear. Germline CDR1 reads MNHEY; CDR2 reads SMNVEV (reference sequence). V lost 1 base and J 2 bases, leaving 11 bases between the germline ends. This CDR3 is 15 amino acids long. The CDR3 loop reads CASSLWARRNYGYTF. CDR3 nucleotides: TGTGCCAGCAGTTTATGGGCCAGACGGAACTATGGCTACACCTTC.

In regard to this clone: Distinct nucleotide sequences in the sample also encode this CDR3. The rearrangement uses TRBV28 and TRBJ2-7; TRBD2 matches at 10 bases. Germline V lookup: CDR1 MDHEN, CDR2 SYDVKM. The junction had 3 bases not matched to a gene; V was cut back by 8 bases and J by 2 bases. The CDR3 sequence is 13 residues long. The CDR3 loop reads CASRTSGTYEQYF. CDR3 sequence (DNA): TGTGCCAGCCGGACTAGCGGAACCTACGAGCAGTACTTC.

The rearrangement joins TRBV28 to TRBJ1-5, with D perhaps matching TRBD1 (5 bases). Germline lookup yields CDR1 MDHEN and CDR2 SYDVKM. The germline V and J ends were trimmed by 7 bases and 1 base, with 14 bases remaining between them. The CDR3 is 15 amino acids. The CDR3 here is CASKTDKGSNQPQHF. The CDR3 bases are TGTGCCAGCAAAACAGATAAGGGGAGCAATCAGCCCCAGCATTTT.

The chain uses TRBV7-2 and TRBJ2-7; D might be TRBD2 (5 bases). CDR1 and CDR2 (germline): SGHTA, FQGNSA. Trimming shortened V by 1 base and J by 4 bases, and 14 bases separated the two germline ends. The CDR3 length is 15 residues. The CDR3: CASSLVLGEGYEQYF. CDR3 nucleotide sequence: TGTGCCAGCAGCTTAGTTCTGGGAGAGGGTTACGAGCAGTACTTC.